Reported below is one TCR beta chain. Trimming pared 6 bases from V and 2 bases from J, leaving 16 bases between. Germline V CDR1 and CDR2: MNHEY, SVGAGI. The CDR3 consists of 15 residues. This entry is derived from a study of cytomegalovirus exposure and HLA in healthy donors. The PCR had 60 Vbeta and 13 Jbeta primers. Produced via immunoSEQ multiplex PCR; TCRdb's table is partial and in-frame only. Its table records about 120,000 clones. V and J are TRBV6-5 and TRBJ1-1; a weak D match, TRBD1 (5 bases). The TCR originated in a man between 35 and 55 years old in good health and CMV-seropositive. Material: PBMCs. The CDR3 DNA sequence: TGTGCCAGCAGCTTGTGGGCTAGGGGCAACACTGAAGCTTTCTTT. It encodes CASSLWARGNTEAFF.